This paragraph reports one T cell receptor beta chain. The V gene's germline CDR1 is MNHNY and CDR2 SVGAGI (reference sequence). The CDR3 loop spans 13 amino acids. With 6 bases removed from V and 4 bases from J, the gap between germline ends came to 10 bases. These data come from a study of blood T cell repertoires in COVID-19. About the research overall: The United States, Italy and Spain were the sources of the acute and convalescent COVID-19 samples.

Here immunoSEQ multiplex PCR was the method, and the copy in TCRdb shows in-frame clones only, minus some. Of around 50,000 clones in the sample, just over 85% were seen once. The TCR originated in a woman at least 80 years old with acute or convalescent COVID-19. The chain combines TRBV6-6 with TRBJ1-5; D gene uncertain. The specimen sequenced was peripheral blood. The CDR3 DNA is TGTGCCAGCAGCGAGGCCCGGAATCAGCCCCAGCATTTT. Translating gives CASSEARNQPQHF.